The rows below give T cell receptor beta chains drawn from one sample of a study of blood T cell repertoires in COVID-19. Method: immunoSEQ multiplex PCR; TCRdb's copy keeps in-frame clones and lacks some. The repertoire holds about 210,000 clones, with 84% as singletons. The sample was peripheral blood. These receptors originate from a woman at least 80 years old with COVID-19, enrolled during active disease. Each CDR3 is given with its conserved first and last residue. D genes are given only for firm matches. Not all rows give a size; the values are once, few, many and, for expanded clones, a class.

j_call | d_call | v_call | clone_size | cdr3_aa | cdr3_nt
TRBJ2-6 | TRBD1 | TRBV18 | . | CASSPLGQLANSGANVLTF | TGTGCCAGCTCACCTTTGGGACAGCTGGCTAACTCTGGGGCCAACGTCCTGACTTTC
TRBJ2-1 | . | TRBV10-3 | . | CAITPGDSYNEQFF | TGTGCCATCACTCCGGGAGACTCCTACAATGAGCAGTTCTTC
TRBJ1-5 | . | TRBV6-5 | . | CASSDTGSNQPQHF | TGTGCCAGCTCAGATACAGGGAGCAATCAGCCCCAGCATTTT
TRBJ1-2 | . | TRBV5-1 | once | CASSRTTGDYGYTF | TGCGCCAGCAGCCGAACGACAGGCGACTATGGCTACACCTTC
TRBJ2-2 | TRBD1 | TRBV3-1/TRBV3-2 | . | CASSPFDRGTGELFF | TGTGCCAGCAGCCCCTTTGACAGGGGGACCGGGGAGCTGTTTTTT
TRBJ1-6 | . | TRBV15 | . | CATSRGGDIGNSPLHF | TGTGCCACCAGCAGAGGAGGGGACATAGGTAATTCACCCCTCCACTTT
TRBJ1-2 | . | TRBV6-1 | . | CASSEGAENVLYGYTF | TGTGCCAGCAGTGAAGGGGCAGAGAATGTGCTCTATGGCTACACCTTC
TRBJ1-2 | . | TRBV7-9 | . | CASSLVGGYTF | TGTGCCAGCAGCTTAGTCGGGGGTTACACCTTC
TRBJ1-1 | . | TRBV9 | . | CASSVQGVGSEAFF | TGTGCCAGCAGCGTACAAGGGGTAGGCAGTGAAGCTTTCTTT
TRBJ1-2 | TRBD1 | TRBV27 | few | CASSFWDRGRDGYTF | TGTGCCAGCAGTTTTTGGGACAGGGGGCGGGATGGCTACACCTTC
TRBJ1-1 | TRBD1 | TRBV2 | . | CASRDRGNTEAFF | TGTGCCAGCCGGGACAGGGGGAACACTGAAGCTTTCTTT
TRBJ1-1 | . | TRBV27 | . | CASSFLGGAFTEAFF | TGTGCCAGCAGTTTTTTGGGAGGGGCGTTTACTGAAGCTTTCTTT
TRBJ2-1 | TRBD2 | TRBV3-1/TRBV3-2 | few | CASSPKAGGFHEQFF | TGTGCCAGCAGCCCTAAAGCGGGAGGTTTCCATGAGCAGTTCTTC
TRBJ2-5 | TRBD1 | TRBV20-1 | . | CSASQDRGYF | TGCAGTGCTTCGCAGGACAGGGGATACTTC
TRBJ1-6 | TRBD1 | TRBV27 | . | CASGGGTGGSPLHF | TGTGCCAGCGGTGGTGGGACAGGGGGTTCACCCCTCCACTTT